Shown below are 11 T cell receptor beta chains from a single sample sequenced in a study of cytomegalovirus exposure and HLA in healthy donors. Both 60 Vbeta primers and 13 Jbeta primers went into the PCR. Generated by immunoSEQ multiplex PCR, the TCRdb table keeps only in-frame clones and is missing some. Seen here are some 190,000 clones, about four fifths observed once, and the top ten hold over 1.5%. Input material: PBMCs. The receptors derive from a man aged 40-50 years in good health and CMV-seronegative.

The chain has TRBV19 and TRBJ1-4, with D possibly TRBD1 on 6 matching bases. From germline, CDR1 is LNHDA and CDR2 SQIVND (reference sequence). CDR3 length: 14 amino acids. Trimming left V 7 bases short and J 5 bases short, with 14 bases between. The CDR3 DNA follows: TGTGCCAGTACCATCGGACAGTGGAATGAAAAACTGTTTTTT. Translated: CASTIGQWNEKLFF.

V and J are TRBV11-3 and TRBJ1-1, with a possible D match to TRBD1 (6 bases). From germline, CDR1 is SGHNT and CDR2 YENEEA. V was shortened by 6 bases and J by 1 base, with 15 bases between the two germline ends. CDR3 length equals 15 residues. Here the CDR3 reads CASRLGGRRNTEAFF. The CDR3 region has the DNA TGTGCCAGCAGGTTGGGGGGGCGCAGGAACACTGAAGCTTTCTTT.

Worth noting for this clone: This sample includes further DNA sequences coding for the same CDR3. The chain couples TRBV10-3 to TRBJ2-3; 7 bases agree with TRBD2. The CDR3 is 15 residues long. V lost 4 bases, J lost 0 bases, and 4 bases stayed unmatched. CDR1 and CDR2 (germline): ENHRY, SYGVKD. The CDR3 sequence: CAISAGGTSTDTQYF. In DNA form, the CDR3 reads TGTGCCATCAGTGCGGGAGGAACTAGCACAGATACGCAGTATTTT.

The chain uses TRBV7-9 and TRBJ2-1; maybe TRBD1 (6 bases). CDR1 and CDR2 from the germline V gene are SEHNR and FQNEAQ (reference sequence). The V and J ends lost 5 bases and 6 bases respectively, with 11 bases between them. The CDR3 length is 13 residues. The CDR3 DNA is TGTGCCAGCAGCCCCTCCAGGGGCAATGAGCAGTTCTTC. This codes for CASSPSRGNEQFF.

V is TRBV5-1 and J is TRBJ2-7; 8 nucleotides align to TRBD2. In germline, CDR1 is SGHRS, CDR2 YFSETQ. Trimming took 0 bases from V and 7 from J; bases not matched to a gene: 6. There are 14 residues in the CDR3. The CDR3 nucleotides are TGCGCCAGCAGCTTGGCCGGGGGGGGGTGGGAGCAGTACTTC. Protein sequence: CASSLAGGGWEQYF.

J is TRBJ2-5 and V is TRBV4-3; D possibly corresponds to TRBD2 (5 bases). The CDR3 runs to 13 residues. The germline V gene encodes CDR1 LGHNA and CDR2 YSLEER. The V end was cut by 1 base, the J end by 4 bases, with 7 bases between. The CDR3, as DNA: TGCGCCAGCAGCCAAGGAGGGATAGAGACCCAGTACTTC. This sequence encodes CASSQGGIETQYF.

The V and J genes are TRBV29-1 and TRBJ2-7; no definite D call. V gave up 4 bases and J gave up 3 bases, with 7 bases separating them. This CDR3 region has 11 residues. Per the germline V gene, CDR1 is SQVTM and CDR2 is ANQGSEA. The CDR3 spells CSVVRVYEQYF. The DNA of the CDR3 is TGCAGCGTTGTGAGAGTCTACGAGCAGTACTTC.

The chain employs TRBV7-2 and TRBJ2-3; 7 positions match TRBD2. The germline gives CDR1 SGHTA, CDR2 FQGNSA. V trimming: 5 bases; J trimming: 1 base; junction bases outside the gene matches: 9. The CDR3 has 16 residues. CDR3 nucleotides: TGTGCCAGCAGCCGAGAGGGAGGGCTTGGCACAGATACGCAGTATTTT. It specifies CASSREGGLGTDTQYF.

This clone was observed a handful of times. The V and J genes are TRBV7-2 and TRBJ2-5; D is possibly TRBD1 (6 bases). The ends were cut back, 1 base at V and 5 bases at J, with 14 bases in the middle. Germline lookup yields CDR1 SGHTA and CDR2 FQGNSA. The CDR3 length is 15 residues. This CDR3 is CASSLGGTGSETQYF. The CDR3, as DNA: TGTGCCAGCAGCTTAGGGGGTACAGGGTCGGAGACCCAGTACTTC.

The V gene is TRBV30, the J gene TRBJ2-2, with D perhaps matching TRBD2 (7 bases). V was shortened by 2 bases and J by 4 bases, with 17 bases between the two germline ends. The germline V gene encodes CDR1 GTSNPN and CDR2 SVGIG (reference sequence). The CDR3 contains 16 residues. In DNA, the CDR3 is TGTGCCTGGAGTAGGACGGGGGGCCAGGTCACCGGGGAGCTGTTTTTT. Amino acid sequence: CAWSRTGGQVTGELFF.

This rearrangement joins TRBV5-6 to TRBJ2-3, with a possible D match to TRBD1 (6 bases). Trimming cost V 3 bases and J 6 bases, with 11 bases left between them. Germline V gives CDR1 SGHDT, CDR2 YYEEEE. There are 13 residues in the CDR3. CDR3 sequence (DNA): TGTGCCAGCAGCTCGCAGGGGCGGGATACGCAGTATTTT. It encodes CASSSQGRDTQYF.